This T cell receptor beta chain was identified during a study of blood T cells in healthy people across ages. V gave up 5 bases and J gave up 7 bases, with 15 bases separating them. The germline gives CDR1 SGHTA, CDR2 FQGNSA. The CDR3 has 14 amino acids. Sample-barcoded 5' priming and a J-beta primer mix drove a second PCR of about 7 to 12 cycles. Through a template-switch adaptor with 12 random nucleotides, each cDNA molecule received a tag. Researchers report that each sample yielded at least 2.5 million CDR3-containing paired-end reads. One entry per CDR3 protein results from TCRdb running MiXCR on the 5' RACE reads. This sample has more than 1.4 million distinct CDR3 sequences, with approximately 42% found just once.

This receptor was taken from a woman under 30 in good health. What was sequenced was blood. The V gene is TRBV7-2, the J gene TRBJ2-4, with a weak D call TRBD2 (7 bases). CDR3 in DNA: TGTGCCAGCAGCGTAGGGGGAGGGACGAACATTCAGTACTTC. This sequence encodes CASSVGGGTNIQYF.